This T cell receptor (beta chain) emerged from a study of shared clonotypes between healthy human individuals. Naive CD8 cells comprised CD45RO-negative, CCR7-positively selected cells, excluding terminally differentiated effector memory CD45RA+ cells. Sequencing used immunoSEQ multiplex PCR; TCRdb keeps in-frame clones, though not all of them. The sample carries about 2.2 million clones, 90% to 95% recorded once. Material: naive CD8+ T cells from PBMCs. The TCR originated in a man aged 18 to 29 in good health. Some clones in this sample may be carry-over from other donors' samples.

CDR3 DNA: TGTGCCAGCAGCTTACCTTTGACAGTCTCAGGGGCCAACGTCCTGACTTTC. Amino acid sequence: CASSLPLTVSGANVLTF. The V call is TRBV7-9, the J call TRBJ2-6; possible D gene TRBD1, 5 bases. This CDR3 region has 17 residues. Trimming cost V 2 bases and J 4 bases, with 15 bases left between them. Looked up from germline, CDR1 is SEHNR and CDR2 is FQNEAQ (reference sequence).